This T cell receptor beta chain was sequenced in a study of T-cell reconstitution after alpha-beta-depleted transplantation in children. The V gene end was trimmed by 5 bases and the J gene end by 2 bases; junction bases not matched to a gene: 6. The CDR3 loop spans 16 amino acids. Ten or more counts support this clonotype. Unique molecular identifiers were incorporated when the TCRbeta library was constructed. MiXCR, run by TCRdb on the PCR reads, gives a single entry per CDR3 protein. Seen here are 600,000 to 700,000 distinct CDR3 sequences, approximately 14% observed once, and the top ten hold about 0.77%.

This receptor was taken from a girl aged 2-15 years with congenital amegakaryocytic thrombocytopenia, due to receive a stem cell transplant. The rearrangement links TRBV12-3 or TRBV12-4 to TRBJ2-7; 13 bases agree with TRBD2. Specimen: PBMCs, collected before TCRalphabeta/CD19-depleted stem cell transplant. CDR3 sequence: CASSLGTSGITYEQYF. CDR3 nucleotide sequence: TGTGCCAGCAGTCTAGGGACTAGCGGGATTACCTACGAGCAGTACTTC.